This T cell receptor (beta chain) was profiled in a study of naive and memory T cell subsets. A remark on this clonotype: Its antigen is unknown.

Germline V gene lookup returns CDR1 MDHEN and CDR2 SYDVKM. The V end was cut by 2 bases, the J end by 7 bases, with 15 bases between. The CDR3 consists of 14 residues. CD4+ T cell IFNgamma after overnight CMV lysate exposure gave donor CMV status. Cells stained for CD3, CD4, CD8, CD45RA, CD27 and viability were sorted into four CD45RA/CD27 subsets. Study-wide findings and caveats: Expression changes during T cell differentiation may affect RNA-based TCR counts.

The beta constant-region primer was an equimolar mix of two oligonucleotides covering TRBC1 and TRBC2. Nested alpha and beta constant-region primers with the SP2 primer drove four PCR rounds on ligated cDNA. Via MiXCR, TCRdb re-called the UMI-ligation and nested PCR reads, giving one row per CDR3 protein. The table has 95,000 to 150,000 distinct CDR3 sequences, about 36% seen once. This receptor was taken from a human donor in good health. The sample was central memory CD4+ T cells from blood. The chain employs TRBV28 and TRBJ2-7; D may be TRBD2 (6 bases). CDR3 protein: CASSLTGGAGEQYF. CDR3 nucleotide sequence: TGTGCCAGCAGTTTAACCGGAGGGGCGGGAGAGCAGTACTTC.